Reported below is one TCR beta chain. The data were produced by immunoSEQ multiplex PCR, yet TCRdb's version contains in-frame clones alone and is incomplete. Found here are fewer than 200,000 clones, 90% to 95% of them singletons; the top ten hold roughly 4.3%. The source of the sample is a study of control samples from healthy donors and cancer patients. This CDR3 contains 16 residues. The germline CDR1 and CDR2 sequences are MNHEY and SMNVEV (reference sequence). Losses at the gene ends were 6 bases for V and 7 bases for J; bases not matched to a gene: 12. The genes are TRBV27 and TRBJ1-6; 7 bases line up with TRBD1. The sequenced sample consisted of blood. The TCR was taken from a woman in her sixties or seventies in good health. The CDR3 DNA reads as TGTGCCAGCAGCCTTACAGGGGAAGTAGGGAATTCACCCCTCCACTTT. This codes for CASSLTGEVGNSPLHF.